A selection of T cell receptor beta chains follows, all from one sample in a study of cytomegalovirus exposure and HLA in healthy donors. Using immunoSEQ multiplex PCR, the repertoire was profiled, and TCRdb retains in-frame clones only, with some absent. The data show around 140,000 clones, roughly 78% seen once. Sequencing input: PBMCs. The receptors here all came from a female donor in good health and CMV-seronegative. CDR3s include the opening cysteine and the closing phenylalanine or tryptophan. D genes are given only for firm matches. The size of a clone is reported for some rows only, either as once, few or many, or as a class for expanded clones.

v_gene: TRBV7-9; j_gene: TRBJ1-1; abundance: .; d_gene: .; CDR3aa: CASSQGQTNTEAFF; CDR3nt: TGTGCCAGCAGCCAAGGTCAGACTAACACTGAAGCTTTCTTT
v_gene: TRBV5-1; j_gene: TRBJ2-1; abundance: .; d_gene: TRBD2; CDR3aa: CASTGTSGSNEQFF; CDR3nt: TGCGCCAGCACGGGGACTAGCGGAAGTAATGAGCAGTTCTTC
v_gene: TRBV9; j_gene: TRBJ2-5; abundance: .; d_gene: .; CDR3aa: CASSVASGGLETQYF; CDR3nt: TGTGCCAGCAGCGTAGCTTCCGGAGGTCTGGAGACCCAGTACTTC
v_gene: TRBV6-5; j_gene: TRBJ2-7; abundance: few; d_gene: TRBD1; CDR3aa: CASRPRTGSSYEQYF; CDR3nt: TGTGCCAGCAGGCCCCGGACAGGCAGCTCCTACGAGCAGTACTTC
v_gene: TRBV28; j_gene: TRBJ1-5; abundance: .; d_gene: .; CDR3aa: CASSLWGSGWHF; CDR3nt: TGTGCCAGCAGTTTATGGGGGTCAGGGTGGCATTTT
v_gene: TRBV7-9; j_gene: TRBJ1-2; abundance: .; d_gene: .; CDR3aa: CASSLGTSQMGTF; CDR3nt: TGTGCCAGCAGCTTAGGGACATCCCAAATGGGGACCTTC
v_gene: TRBV28; j_gene: TRBJ1-2; abundance: once; d_gene: .; CDR3aa: CASSFHPGGIANYGYPF; CDR3nt: TGTGCCAGCAGTTTCCATCCCGGGGGAATAGCTAACTATGGCTACCCCTTC
v_gene: TRBV7-9; j_gene: TRBJ1-4; abundance: .; d_gene: .; CDR3aa: CASSSDRDWDEKLFF; CDR3nt: TGTGCCAGCAGCTCTGACCGGGACTGGGATGAAAAACTGTTTTTT
v_gene: TRBV28; j_gene: TRBJ1-5; abundance: once; d_gene: .; CDR3aa: CADSNSNQPQHF; CDR3nt: TGTGCCGATAGCAATAGCAATCAGCCCCAGCATTTT
v_gene: TRBV9; j_gene: TRBJ2-5; abundance: .; d_gene: .; CDR3aa: CASSAAGLILQETQYF; CDR3nt: TGTGCCAGCAGCGCCGCGGGACTCATCCTCCAAGAGACCCAGTACTTC
v_gene: TRBV11-2; j_gene: TRBJ2-5; abundance: once; d_gene: TRBD1; CDR3aa: CASRRPGTGQETQYF; CDR3nt: TGTGCCAGCAGGCGTCCCGGGACAGGTCAAGAGACCCAGTACTTC
v_gene: TRBV11-2; j_gene: TRBJ1-1; abundance: .; d_gene: .; CDR3aa: CASSFLGRNTEAFF; CDR3nt: TGTGCCAGCAGCTTCCTGGGGAGGAACACTGAAGCTTTCTTT
v_gene: TRBV6-1; j_gene: TRBJ2-7; abundance: few; d_gene: .; CDR3aa: CASRREEGGSYEQYF; CDR3nt: TGTGCCAGCAGAAGGGAGGAGGGAGGTTCCTACGAGCAGTACTTC
v_gene: TRBV5-4; j_gene: TRBJ1-1; abundance: .; d_gene: .; CDR3aa: CASSLGVDDRKAFF; CDR3nt: TGTGCCAGCAGCTTGGGGGTAGATGACAGGAAAGCTTTCTTT
v_gene: TRBV27; j_gene: TRBJ2-7; abundance: .; d_gene: TRBD1; CDR3aa: CASSLSPGQGAYEQYF; CDR3nt: TGTGCCAGCAGTTTATCGCCGGGACAGGGGGCCTACGAGCAGTACTTC
v_gene: TRBV27; j_gene: TRBJ1-4; abundance: .; d_gene: TRBD1; CDR3aa: CASSFRGREKLFF; CDR3nt: TGTGCCAGCAGTTTTAGGGGGCGAGAAAAACTGTTTTTT
v_gene: TRBV11-2; j_gene: TRBJ2-2; abundance: .; d_gene: .; CDR3aa: CASSLVVGGTGELFF; CDR3nt: TGTGCCAGCAGCTTAGTAGTGGGAGGCACCGGGGAGCTGTTTTTT
v_gene: TRBV5-1; j_gene: TRBJ1-3; abundance: .; d_gene: .; CDR3aa: CASSLTGSSGNTIYF; CDR3nt: TGCGCCAGCAGCTTAACAGGAAGCTCTGGAAACACCATATATTTT
v_gene: TRBV5-4; j_gene: TRBJ1-1; abundance: .; d_gene: .; CDR3aa: CASSFGWEGELTEAFF; CDR3nt: TGTGCCAGCAGCTTTGGCTGGGAGGGAGAATTGACTGAAGCTTTCTTT
v_gene: TRBV30; j_gene: TRBJ1-2; abundance: .; d_gene: .; CDR3aa: CAWSVVSNYGYTF; CDR3nt: TGTGCCTGGAGTGTTGTCAGTAACTATGGCTACACCTTC
v_gene: TRBV29-1; j_gene: TRBJ1-2; abundance: .; d_gene: TRBD1; CDR3aa: CSVGTGRGYTF; CDR3nt: TGCAGCGTTGGGACAGGGCGCGGCTACACCTTC
v_gene: TRBV6-1; j_gene: TRBJ2-7; abundance: .; d_gene: TRBD1; CDR3aa: CASSLGTGPEYEQYF; CDR3nt: TGTGCCAGCAGTCTTGGGACAGGGCCGGAATACGAGCAGTACTTC
v_gene: TRBV9; j_gene: TRBJ2-3; abundance: .; d_gene: TRBD2; CDR3aa: CASSPYRLAGVRADTQYF; CDR3nt: TGTGCCAGCAGCCCCTACCGACTAGCGGGAGTTAGGGCAGATACGCAGTATTTT
v_gene: TRBV5-1; j_gene: TRBJ2-1; abundance: .; d_gene: TRBD2; CDR3aa: CASSFSGLAGGRGNEQFF; CDR3nt: TGCGCCAGCAGCTTTTCGGGCCTAGCGGGAGGCAGGGGAAATGAGCAGTTCTTC
v_gene: TRBV2; j_gene: TRBJ1-2; abundance: .; d_gene: .; CDR3aa: CASSEAKGPYGYPF; CDR3nt: TGTGCCAGCAGTGAAGCGAAGGGGCCCTATGGCTACCCCTTC
v_gene: TRBV11-2; j_gene: TRBJ1-1; abundance: .; d_gene: .; CDR3aa: CASSLDVTVSMNTEAFF; CDR3nt: TGTGCCAGCAGCTTAGATGTAACAGTCTCTATGAACACTGAAGCTTTCTTT
v_gene: TRBV14; j_gene: TRBJ2-7; abundance: few; d_gene: TRBD2; CDR3aa: CASSQGLLSGGGAYAYEQYF; CDR3nt: TGTGCCAGCAGCCAAGGTCTACTTTCCGGCGGGGGGGCCTACGCCTACGAGCAGTACTTC
v_gene: TRBV7-2; j_gene: TRBJ2-3; abundance: .; d_gene: .; CDR3aa: CASSPLDTQYF; CDR3nt: TGTGCCAGCAGCCCCCTAGATACGCAGTATTTT
v_gene: TRBV5-1; j_gene: TRBJ1-1; abundance: .; d_gene: .; CDR3aa: CASSLTRNTEAFF; CDR3nt: TGCGCCAGCAGCTTAACAAGGAACACTGAAGCTTTCTTT
v_gene: TRBV11-3; j_gene: TRBJ2-2; abundance: .; d_gene: TRBD1; CDR3aa: CASSRTGANTGELFF; CDR3nt: TGTGCCAGCAGCCGGACAGGCGCGAACACCGGGGAGCTGTTTTTT
v_gene: TRBV29-1; j_gene: TRBJ2-2; abundance: .; d_gene: .; CDR3aa: CSGMAQNTGELFF; CDR3nt: TGCAGCGGTATGGCTCAGAACACCGGGGAGCTGTTTTTT
v_gene: TRBV7-8; j_gene: TRBJ2-1; abundance: .; d_gene: TRBD2; CDR3aa: CASSLSGTSGYNEQFF; CDR3nt: TGTGCCAGCAGCTTATCTGGGACTAGCGGATACAATGAGCAGTTCTTC
v_gene: TRBV5-4; j_gene: TRBJ2-3; abundance: once; d_gene: TRBD2; CDR3aa: CASSSKAGERGTQYF; CDR3nt: TGTGCCAGCAGCTCTAAGGCGGGAGAGAGGGGTACGCAGTATTTT
v_gene: TRBV25-1; j_gene: TRBJ2-1; abundance: .; d_gene: .; CDR3aa: CASRGAPTYNEQFF; CDR3nt: TGTGCCAGCAGGGGGGCACCTACTTACAATGAGCAGTTCTTC
v_gene: TRBV6-1; j_gene: TRBJ1-5; abundance: few; d_gene: TRBD1; CDR3aa: CASSTGGRGHQPQHF; CDR3nt: TGTGCCAGCAGTACTGGGGGCAGGGGGCATCAGCCCCAGCATTTT
v_gene: TRBV13; j_gene: TRBJ2-6; abundance: .; d_gene: .; CDR3aa: CASSPPRSGANVLTF; CDR3nt: TGTGCCAGCAGCCCACCTAGATCTGGGGCCAACGTCCTGACTTTC
v_gene: TRBV4-3; j_gene: TRBJ2-3; abundance: .; d_gene: TRBD2; CDR3aa: CASSQATSRFTDTQYF; CDR3nt: TGCGCCAGCAGCCAAGCGACTAGCAGGTTCACAGATACGCAGTATTTT
v_gene: TRBV5-1; j_gene: TRBJ2-2; abundance: .; d_gene: .; CDR3aa: CASSLVGGSGELFF; CDR3nt: TGCGCCAGCAGCTTGGTCGGAGGGTCCGGGGAGCTGTTTTTT
v_gene: TRBV5-1; j_gene: TRBJ2-2; abundance: .; d_gene: .; CDR3aa: CASSLRAGVSTGELFF; CDR3nt: TGCGCCAGCAGCTTGCGTGCAGGGGTATCCACCGGGGAGCTGTTTTTT
v_gene: TRBV4-2; j_gene: TRBJ1-2; abundance: .; d_gene: TRBD1; CDR3aa: CASSPQGDYGYTF; CDR3nt: TGTGCCAGCAGCCCTCAGGGGGATTATGGCTACACCTTC
v_gene: TRBV7-9; j_gene: TRBJ2-1; abundance: few; d_gene: .; CDR3aa: CSSSQTGPGRFNEQFF; CDR3nt: TGTTCCAGCAGCCAGACAGGACCCGGTAGATTCAATGAGCAGTTCTTC
v_gene: TRBV7-9; j_gene: TRBJ2-7; abundance: .; d_gene: .; CDR3aa: CASSFRDPADEQYF; CDR3nt: TGTGCCAGCAGCTTCCGGGATCCTGCGGACGAGCAGTACTTC
v_gene: TRBV7-9; j_gene: TRBJ2-7; abundance: .; d_gene: .; CDR3aa: CSSSPLGDTSYEQYF; CDR3nt: TGTTCCAGCAGCCCGTTAGGGGACACCTCCTACGAGCAGTACTTC
v_gene: TRBV7-8; j_gene: TRBJ2-5; abundance: once; d_gene: .; CDR3aa: CASSYGGEQYF; CDR3nt: TGTGCCAGCAGCTATGGAGGAGAGCAGTACTTC
v_gene: TRBV6-1; j_gene: TRBJ1-2; abundance: .; d_gene: TRBD1; CDR3aa: CASSPGSQGVHSF; CDR3nt: TGTGCCAGCAGCCCGGGAAGTCAGGGGGTCCACTCCTTC
v_gene: TRBV6-6; j_gene: TRBJ2-7; abundance: .; d_gene: TRBD2; CDR3aa: CASSYGLADYEQYF; CDR3nt: TGTGCCAGCAGTTACGGACTAGCGGACTACGAGCAGTACTTC
v_gene: TRBV5-1; j_gene: TRBJ2-1; abundance: .; d_gene: .; CDR3aa: CASSLAGIGNEQFF; CDR3nt: TGCGCCAGCAGCTTGGCGGGGATCGGCAATGAGCAGTTCTTC
v_gene: TRBV7-3; j_gene: TRBJ2-2; abundance: .; d_gene: .; CDR3aa: CASSRWSGPGTGELFF; CDR3nt: TGTGCCAGCAGCCGGTGGAGCGGGCCGGGCACCGGGGAGCTGTTTTTT
v_gene: TRBV30; j_gene: TRBJ2-7; abundance: .; d_gene: .; CDR3aa: CAWSENSFYEQYF; CDR3nt: TGTGCCTGGAGTGAGAACAGCTTCTACGAGCAGTACTTC
v_gene: TRBV7-6; j_gene: TRBJ2-5; abundance: .; d_gene: .; CDR3aa: CASSSRGGRGLETQYF; CDR3nt: TGTGCCAGCAGCTCCAGGGGGGGCAGGGGGCTGGAGACCCAGTACTTC
v_gene: TRBV28; j_gene: TRBJ2-7; abundance: .; d_gene: TRBD1; CDR3aa: CASSKTGGKDEQYF; CDR3nt: TGTGCCAGCAGTAAGACAGGGGGCAAGGACGAGCAGTACTTC
v_gene: TRBV2; j_gene: TRBJ2-7; abundance: .; d_gene: .; CDR3aa: CASLDGTFYEQYF; CDR3nt: TGTGCCAGCCTAGACGGAACCTTCTACGAGCAGTACTTC
v_gene: TRBV6-6; j_gene: TRBJ2-5; abundance: .; d_gene: TRBD1; CDR3aa: CASRSTGVKETQYF; CDR3nt: TGTGCCAGCAGGTCCACAGGGGTTAAAGAGACCCAGTACTTC
v_gene: TRBV7-9; j_gene: TRBJ1-2; abundance: .; d_gene: .; CDR3aa: CASSLLATGTLGYGYTF; CDR3nt: TGTGCCAGCAGCTTACTTGCGACAGGCACCCTCGGCTATGGCTACACCTTC
v_gene: TRBV4-1; j_gene: TRBJ1-1; abundance: .; d_gene: .; CDR3aa: CASSPFEGGTEAFF; CDR3nt: TGCGCCAGCAGCCCCTTCGAGGGAGGGACTGAAGCTTTCTTT
v_gene: TRBV4-1; j_gene: TRBJ2-1; abundance: .; d_gene: TRBD1; CDR3aa: CASSQGTGTGPYNEQFF; CDR3nt: TGCGCCAGCAGCCAAGGGACCGGGACAGGGCCCTACAATGAGCAGTTCTTC
v_gene: TRBV6-1; j_gene: TRBJ1-2; abundance: few; d_gene: TRBD1; CDR3aa: CASSPGQGHGYTF; CDR3nt: TGTGCCAGCAGCCCGGGACAGGGTCATGGCTACACCTTC
v_gene: TRBV7-9; j_gene: TRBJ2-1; abundance: .; d_gene: TRBD2; CDR3aa: CASSQRLAGFNEQFF; CDR3nt: TGTGCCAGCAGCCAGAGACTAGCGGGATTCAATGAGCAGTTCTTC
v_gene: TRBV19; j_gene: TRBJ2-1; abundance: .; d_gene: .; CDR3aa: CASSKLQGGDEQFF; CDR3nt: TGTGCCAGTAGTAAACTACAGGGAGGGGATGAGCAGTTCTTC
v_gene: TRBV2; j_gene: TRBJ1-1; abundance: few; d_gene: TRBD1; CDR3aa: CASSIRDRMNTEAFF; CDR3nt: TGTGCCAGCAGCATCCGGGACAGAATGAACACTGAAGCTTTCTTT